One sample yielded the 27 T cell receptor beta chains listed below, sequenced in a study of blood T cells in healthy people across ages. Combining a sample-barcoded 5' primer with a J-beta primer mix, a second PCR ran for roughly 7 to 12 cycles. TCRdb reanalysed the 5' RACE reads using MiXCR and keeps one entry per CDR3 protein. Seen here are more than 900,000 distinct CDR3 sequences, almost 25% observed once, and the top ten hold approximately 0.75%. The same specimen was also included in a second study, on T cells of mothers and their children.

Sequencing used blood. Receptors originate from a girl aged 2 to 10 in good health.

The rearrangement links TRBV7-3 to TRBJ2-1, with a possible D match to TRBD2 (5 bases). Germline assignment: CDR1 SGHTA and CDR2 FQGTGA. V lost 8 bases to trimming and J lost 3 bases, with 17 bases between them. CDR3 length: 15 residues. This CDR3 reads CASGGTGSGYNEQFF. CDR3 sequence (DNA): TGTGCCAGCGGTGGTACGGGGAGTGGCTACAATGAGCAGTTCTTC.

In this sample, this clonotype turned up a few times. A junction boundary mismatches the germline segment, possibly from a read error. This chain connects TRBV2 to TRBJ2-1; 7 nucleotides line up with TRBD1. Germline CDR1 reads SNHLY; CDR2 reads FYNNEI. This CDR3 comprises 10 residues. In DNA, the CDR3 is TGTGCCAGCAAGGGGGCAGCCCCCGTTTTC. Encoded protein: CASKGAAPVF.

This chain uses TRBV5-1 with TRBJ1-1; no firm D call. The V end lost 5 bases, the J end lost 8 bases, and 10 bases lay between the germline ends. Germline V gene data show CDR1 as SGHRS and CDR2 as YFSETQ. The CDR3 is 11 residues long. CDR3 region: CASSWMGEAFF. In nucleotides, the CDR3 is TGCGCCAGCAGTTGGATGGGAGAAGCTTTCTTT.

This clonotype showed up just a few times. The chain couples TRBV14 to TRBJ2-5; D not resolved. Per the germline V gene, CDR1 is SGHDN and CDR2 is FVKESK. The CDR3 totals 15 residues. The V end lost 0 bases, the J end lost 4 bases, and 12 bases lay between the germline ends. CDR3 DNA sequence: TGTGCCAGCAGCCAAGATCAGTACGGTGCAGAGACCCAGTACTTC. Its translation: CASSQDQYGAETQYF.

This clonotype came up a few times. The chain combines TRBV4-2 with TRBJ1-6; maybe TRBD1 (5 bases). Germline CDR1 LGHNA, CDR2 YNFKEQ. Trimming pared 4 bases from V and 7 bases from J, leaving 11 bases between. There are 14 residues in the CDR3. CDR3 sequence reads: CASSPGGVNSPLHF. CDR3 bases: TGTGCCAGCAGCCCGGGGGGAGTAAATTCACCCCTCCACTTT.

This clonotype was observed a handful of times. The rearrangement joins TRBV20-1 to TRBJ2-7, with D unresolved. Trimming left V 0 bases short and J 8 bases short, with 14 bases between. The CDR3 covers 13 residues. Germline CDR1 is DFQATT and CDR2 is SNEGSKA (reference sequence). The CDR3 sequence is CSAREGLDGKQYF. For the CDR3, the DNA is TGCAGTGCTAGAGAGGGCCTTGATGGGAAGCAGTACTTC.

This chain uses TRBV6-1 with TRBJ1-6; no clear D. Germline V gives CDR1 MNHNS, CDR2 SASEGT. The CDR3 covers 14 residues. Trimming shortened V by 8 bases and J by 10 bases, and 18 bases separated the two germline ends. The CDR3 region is CASFFSLYGSPLHF. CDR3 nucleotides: TGTGCCAGCTTTTTCTCCTTATATGGCTCACCCCTCCACTTT.

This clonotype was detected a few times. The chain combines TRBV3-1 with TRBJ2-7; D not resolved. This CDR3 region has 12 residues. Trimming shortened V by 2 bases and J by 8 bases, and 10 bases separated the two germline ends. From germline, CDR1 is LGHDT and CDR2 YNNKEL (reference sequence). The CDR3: CASSQSLSKQYF. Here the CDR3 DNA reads TGTGCCAGCAGCCAAAGTCTATCAAAGCAGTACTTC.

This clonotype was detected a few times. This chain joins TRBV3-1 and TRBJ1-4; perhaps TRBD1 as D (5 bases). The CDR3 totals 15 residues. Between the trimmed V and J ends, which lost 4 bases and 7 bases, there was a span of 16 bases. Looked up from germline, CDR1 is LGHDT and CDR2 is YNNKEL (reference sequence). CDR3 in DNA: TGTGCCAGCAGCCCTGACGCGCCGGGGGGTGAAAAACTGTTTTTT. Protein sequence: CASSPDAPGGEKLFF.

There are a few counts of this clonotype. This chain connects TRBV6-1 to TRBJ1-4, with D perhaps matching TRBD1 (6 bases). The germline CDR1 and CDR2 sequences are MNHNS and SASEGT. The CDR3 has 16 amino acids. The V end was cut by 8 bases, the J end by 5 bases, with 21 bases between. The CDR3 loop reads CASGRGGALPNEKLFF. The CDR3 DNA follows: TGTGCCAGCGGTAGGGGGGGGGCCTTACCGAATGAAAAACTGTTTTTT.

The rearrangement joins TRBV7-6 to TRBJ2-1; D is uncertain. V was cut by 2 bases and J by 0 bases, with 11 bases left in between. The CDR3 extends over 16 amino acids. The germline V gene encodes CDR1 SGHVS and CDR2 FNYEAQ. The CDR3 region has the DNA TGTGCCAGCAGCTTAACCAGCCTAAGCTCCTACAATGAGCAGTTCTTC. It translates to CASSLTSLSSYNEQFF.

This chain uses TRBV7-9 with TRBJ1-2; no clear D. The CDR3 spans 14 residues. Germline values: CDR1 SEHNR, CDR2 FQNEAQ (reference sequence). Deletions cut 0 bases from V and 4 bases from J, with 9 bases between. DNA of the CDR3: TGTGCCAGCAGCTTAGCGGGTAGAATCTATGGCTACACCTTC. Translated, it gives CASSLAGRIYGYTF.

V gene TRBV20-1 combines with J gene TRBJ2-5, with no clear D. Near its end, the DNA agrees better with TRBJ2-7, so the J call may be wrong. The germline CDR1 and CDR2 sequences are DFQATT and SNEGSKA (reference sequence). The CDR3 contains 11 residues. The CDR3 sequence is CSASETGEQYF. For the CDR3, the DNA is TGCAGTGCTAGTGAGACGGGCGAGCAGTACTTC.

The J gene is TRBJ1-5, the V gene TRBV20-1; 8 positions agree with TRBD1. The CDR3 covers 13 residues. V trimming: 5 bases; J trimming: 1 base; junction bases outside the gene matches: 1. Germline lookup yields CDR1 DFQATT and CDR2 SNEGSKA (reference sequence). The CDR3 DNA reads TGCAGTGCTGGACAGGGAAGCAATCAGCCCCAGCATTTT. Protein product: CSAGQGSNQPQHF.

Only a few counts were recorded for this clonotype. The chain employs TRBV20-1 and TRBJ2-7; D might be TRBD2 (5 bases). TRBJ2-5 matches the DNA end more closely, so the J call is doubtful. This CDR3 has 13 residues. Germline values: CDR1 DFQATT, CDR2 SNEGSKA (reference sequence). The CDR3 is CSATSGTVETQYF. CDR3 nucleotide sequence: TGCAGTGCAACCAGCGGAACAGTGGAGACCCAGTACTTC.

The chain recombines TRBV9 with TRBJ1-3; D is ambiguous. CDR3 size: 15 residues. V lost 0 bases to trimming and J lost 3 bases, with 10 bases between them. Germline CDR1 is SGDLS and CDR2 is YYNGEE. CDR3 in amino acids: CASSVDASFGNTIYF. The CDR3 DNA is TGTGCCAGCAGCGTAGATGCCTCCTTTGGAAACACCATATATTTT.

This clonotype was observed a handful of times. The CDR3 loop reads CASSLASGADTQYF. The DNA for the CDR3 is TGTGCCAGCAGCTTAGCATCGGGTGCAGATACGCAGTATTTT. V and J are TRBV7-9 and TRBJ2-3; D remains ambiguous. Trimming left V 0 bases short and J 4 bases short, with 8 bases between. This CDR3 comprises 14 residues. Germline V CDR1 and CDR2: SEHNR, FQNEAQ (reference sequence).

This CDR3 is CASSHGGPGEQFF. CDR3 in DNA: TGTGCCAGCAGCCACGGGGGGCCAGGAGAGCAGTTCTTC. The chain links TRBV7-2 to TRBJ2-1; possible D gene TRBD2, 7 bases. This CDR3 spans 13 amino acids. Germline CDR1 SGHTA, CDR2 FQGNSA. The germline V and J ends were trimmed by 5 bases and 10 bases, with 15 bases remaining between them.

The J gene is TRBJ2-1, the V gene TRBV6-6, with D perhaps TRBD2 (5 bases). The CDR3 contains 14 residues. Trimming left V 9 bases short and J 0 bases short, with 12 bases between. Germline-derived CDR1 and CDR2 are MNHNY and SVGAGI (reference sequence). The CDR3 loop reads CASRLGSSYNEQFF. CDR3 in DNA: TGTGCCAGTAGGTTGGGGAGCTCCTACAATGAGCAGTTCTTC.

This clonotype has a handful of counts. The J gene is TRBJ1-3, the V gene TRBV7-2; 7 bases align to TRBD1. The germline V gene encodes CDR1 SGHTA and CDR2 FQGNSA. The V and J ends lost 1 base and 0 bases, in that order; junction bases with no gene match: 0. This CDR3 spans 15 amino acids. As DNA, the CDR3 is TGTGCCAGCAGCTTAGACAGGGGCTCTGGAAACACCATATATTTT. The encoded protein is CASSLDRGSGNTIYF.

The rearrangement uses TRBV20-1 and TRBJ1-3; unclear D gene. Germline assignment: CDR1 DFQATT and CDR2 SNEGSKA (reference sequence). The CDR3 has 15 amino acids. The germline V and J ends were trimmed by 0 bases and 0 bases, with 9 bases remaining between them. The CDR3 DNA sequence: TGCAGTGCTAGAGATCCTTCGGCCTCTGGAAACACCATATATTTT. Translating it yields CSARDPSASGNTIYF.

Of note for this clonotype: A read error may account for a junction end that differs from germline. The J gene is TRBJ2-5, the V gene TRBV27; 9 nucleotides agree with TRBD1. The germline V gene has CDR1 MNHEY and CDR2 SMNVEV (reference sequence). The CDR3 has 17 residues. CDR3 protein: CAGSLRGYTGGDETQYF. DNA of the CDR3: TGTGCCGGCAGTTTAAGGGGCTATACAGGGGGCGACGAGACCCAGTACTTC.

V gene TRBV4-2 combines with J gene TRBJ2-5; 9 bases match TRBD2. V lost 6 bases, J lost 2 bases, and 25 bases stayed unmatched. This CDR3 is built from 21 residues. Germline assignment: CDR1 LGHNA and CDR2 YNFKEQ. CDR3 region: CASRSPLVGTSFRLGQETQYF. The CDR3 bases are TGTGCCAGCAGATCACCCCTCGTCGGGACTAGCTTTCGCCTTGGACAAGAGACCCAGTACTTC.

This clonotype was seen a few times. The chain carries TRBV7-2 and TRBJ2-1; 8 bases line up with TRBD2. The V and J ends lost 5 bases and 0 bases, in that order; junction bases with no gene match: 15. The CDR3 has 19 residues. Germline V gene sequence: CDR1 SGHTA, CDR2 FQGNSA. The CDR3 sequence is CASSRSGLVPLPSYNEQFF. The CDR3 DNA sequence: TGTGCCAGCAGCAGATCGGGACTAGTTCCCCTTCCCTCCTACAATGAGCAGTTCTTC. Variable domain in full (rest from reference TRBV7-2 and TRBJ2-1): GAGVSQSPSNKVTEKGKDVELRCDPISGHTALYWYRQSLGQGLEFLIYFQGNSAPDKSGLPSDRFSAERTGGSVSTLTIQRTQQEDSAVYLCASSRSGLVPLPSYNEQFFGPGTRLTVL.

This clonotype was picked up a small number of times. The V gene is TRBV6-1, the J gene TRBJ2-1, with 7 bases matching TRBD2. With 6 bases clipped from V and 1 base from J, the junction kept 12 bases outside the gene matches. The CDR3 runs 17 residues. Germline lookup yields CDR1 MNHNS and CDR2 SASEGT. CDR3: CASSFGGGMSSYNEQFF. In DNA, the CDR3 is TGTGCCAGCAGCTTTGGGGGGGGAATGTCTTCCTACAATGAGCAGTTCTTC.

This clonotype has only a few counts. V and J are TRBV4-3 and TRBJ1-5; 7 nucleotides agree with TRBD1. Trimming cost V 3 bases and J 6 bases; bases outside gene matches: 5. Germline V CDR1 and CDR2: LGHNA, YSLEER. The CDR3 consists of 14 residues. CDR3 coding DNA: TGCGCCAGCAGCCAGTGGACAGGAGGTCAGCCCCAGCATTTT. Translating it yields CASSQWTGGQPQHF.

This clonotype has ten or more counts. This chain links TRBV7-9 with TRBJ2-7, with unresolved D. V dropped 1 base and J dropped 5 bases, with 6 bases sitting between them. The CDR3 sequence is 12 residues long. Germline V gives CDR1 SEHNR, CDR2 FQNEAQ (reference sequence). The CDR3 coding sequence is TGTGCCAGCAGCTTAGTGGGGAACGAGCAGTACTTC. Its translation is CASSLVGNEQYF.